The 17 T cell receptor beta chains below were found in one sample sequenced in a study of blood T cell repertoires in COVID-19. This table comes from immunoSEQ multiplex PCR, and its TCRdb copy is limited to in-frame clones, with some not included. The table records some 120,000 clones, about 85% of them present only once. Material: peripheral blood. The source is a human donor in a cohort sampled during active COVID-19.

The rearrangement links TRBV7-6 to TRBJ2-3; the D gene is possibly TRBD2 (5 bases). The ends were cut back, 1 base at V and 2 bases at J, with 7 bases in the middle. Germline loops: CDR1 SGHVS, CDR2 FNYEAQ. This CDR3 comprises 14 residues. CDR3 region: CASSLGTYTDTQYF. DNA of the CDR3: TGTGCCAGCAGCTTAGGGACTTACACAGATACGCAGTATTTT.

V usage is TRBV7-6 and J usage is TRBJ2-2, with TRBD2 as a possible D gene (5 bases). Germline V gene sequence: CDR1 SGHVS, CDR2 FNYEAQ. V lost 2 bases and J 6 bases, leaving 13 bases between the germline ends. The CDR3 runs 15 residues. The CDR3 DNA reads as TGTGCCAGCAGCTTACGGGGTGGAAGTGCCGGGGAGCTGTTTTTT. Its protein product is CASSLRGGSAGELFF.

The chain recombines TRBV20-1 with TRBJ2-2; D is unresolved. V lost 3 bases, J lost 8 bases, and 13 bases lay in between. The V gene's germline CDR1 is DFQATT and CDR2 SNEGSKA (reference sequence). The CDR3 length is 13 residues. The CDR3 protein is CSASPSNIGELFF. For the CDR3, the DNA is TGCAGTGCTAGTCCTTCTAATATTGGGGAGCTGTTTTTT.

J is TRBJ1-2 and V is TRBV4-3; TRBD1 aligns across 7 bases. CDR1 LGHNA and CDR2 YSLEER come from the germline V gene. This CDR3 has 17 residues. J was trimmed by 0 bases and V by 0 bases; bases with no gene match: 7. The CDR3 loop reads CASSQEVGQATNYGYTF. For the CDR3, the DNA is TGCGCCAGCAGCCAAGAGGTAGGACAGGCTACTAACTATGGCTACACCTTC.

This clone is deemed medium-sized. The germline gene is not matched at one end of the junction; a read error may be the cause. The V and J genes are TRBV30 and TRBJ2-2, with no clear D. CDR1 is GTSNPN and CDR2 is SVGIG in the germline V gene (reference sequence). The CDR3 has 11 amino acids. CDR3 in DNA: TGTGCCTGGGGGAACTCCGGGGAGCTGTTTTTT. As protein: CAWGNSGELFF.

The rearrangement joins TRBV6-1 to TRBJ2-1; D may be TRBD1 (5 bases). The CDR3 consists of 14 residues. V lost 1 base, J lost 3 bases, and 7 bases lay in between. CDR1 MNHNS and CDR2 SASEGT come from the germline V gene. The CDR3 region is CASSEVQDYNEQFF. As DNA, the CDR3 is TGTGCCAGCAGTGAAGTACAGGACTACAATGAGCAGTTCTTC.

The chain is built from TRBV3-1 (or the pseudogene TRBV3-2) and TRBJ2-7; 7 bases fit TRBD2. This CDR3 has 14 amino acids. The ends lost 1 base at V and 4 bases at J; junction bases unmatched: 4. CDR1 and CDR2 (germline): LGHDT, YNNKEL (reference sequence). This chain's CDR3 is CASSQAGGTYEQYV. CDR3 sequence (DNA): TGTGCCAGCAGCCAAGCGGGAGGAACGTACGAGCAGTACGTC.

V usage is TRBV19 and J usage is TRBJ1-1; D might be TRBD1 (5 bases). Trimming took 3 bases from V and 4 from J, leaving 12 bases between them. There are 14 residues in the CDR3. Germline V lookup: CDR1 LNHDA, CDR2 SQIVND (reference sequence). This CDR3 reads CASSIRGGGTEAFF. For the CDR3, the DNA is TGTGCCAGTAGTATTCGCGGGGGAGGCACTGAAGCTTTCTTT.

The CDR3, as DNA: TGTGCCAGCAGCCAAGCGGACAGGGCGGGCACCGGGGAGCTGTTTTTT. Translating gives CASSQADRAGTGELFF. The chain uses TRBV3-1 (or the pseudogene TRBV3-2) and TRBJ2-2, with 8 bases aligning to TRBD1. Per germline, CDR1 LGHDT and CDR2 YNNKEL (reference sequence). The CDR3 contains 16 residues. Trimming removed 1 base from V and 4 bases from J; junction bases left unmatched: 5.

The chain recombines TRBV7-2 with TRBJ2-3; 9 positions match TRBD2. Trimming cost V 10 bases and J 1 base; bases outside gene matches: 15. The CDR3 spans 17 residues. Germline-derived CDR1 and CDR2 are SGHTA and FQGNSA. The CDR3 coding sequence is TGTGCCACCCAGAAAGGAGCGGGAGGACGGCGCACAGATACGCAGTATTTT. This gives the protein CATQKGAGGRRTDTQYF.

V and J are TRBV11-3 and TRBJ1-1; 10 bases line up with TRBD1. CDR1 is SGHNT and CDR2 is YENEEA in the germline V gene. This CDR3 is built from 14 residues. V was pared by 5 bases and J by 8 bases, with 8 bases of the junction left unmatched. The CDR3 bases are TGTGCCAGCAGCCCTCGGACAGGGGGAATGGAAGCTTTCTTT. This codes for CASSPRTGGMEAFF.

The CDR3 region has the DNA TGTGCCAGCAGCGCTCAGAGAGGGGGAAATACGCAGTATTTT. Encoded protein: CASSAQRGGNTQYF. The V and J genes are TRBV9 and TRBJ2-3, with D possibly TRBD1 on 6 matching bases. The CDR3 spans 14 residues. V lost 3 bases to trimming and J lost 7 bases, with 15 bases between them. The germline gives CDR1 SGDLS, CDR2 YYNGEE.

This sequence joins TRBV24-1 and TRBJ1-5; unclear D gene. CDR1 is KGHDR and CDR2 is SFDVKD in the germline V gene. V shed 3 bases and J shed 4 bases, with 3 bases lying between them. The CDR3 contains 12 residues. CDR3 nucleotides: TGTGCCACCAGTGATCCTAATCAGCCCCAGCATTTT. Translation gives CATSDPNQPQHF.

This clone was observed at least ten times. The chain couples TRBV10-3 to TRBJ2-2; D might be TRBD1 (5 bases). CDR3 size: 15 residues. V lost 3 bases and J lost 0, with 8 bases in between. The germline V gene encodes CDR1 ENHRY and CDR2 SYGVKD. The CDR3 DNA sequence: TGTGCCATCAGTGAAGGGGTTTCGAACACCGGGGAGCTGTTTTTT. It codes for CAISEGVSNTGELFF.

The rearrangement links TRBV5-4 to TRBJ1-4, with 7 nucleotides matching TRBD1. Germline V CDR1 and CDR2: SGHNT, YYREEE (reference sequence). This CDR3 is 14 amino acids long. With V trimmed by 4 bases and J by 4 bases, 4 bases remained unmatched. CDR3 in DNA: TGTGCCAGCAGCCCCCGACAGGGTAATGAAAAACTGTTTTTT. It translates to CASSPRQGNEKLFF.

V is TRBV4-1 and J is TRBJ1-4; 7 nucleotides align to TRBD1. V was clipped by 7 bases and J by 8 bases; unmatched bases: 10. Germline-derived CDR1 and CDR2 are MGHRA and YSYEKL. The CDR3 length is 14 residues. DNA for the CDR3: TGCGCCAGCACCGTACGGGACAGCAGGGAAAAACTGTTTTTT. As protein: CASTVRDSREKLFF.

A single count supports this clone. The V gene is TRBV5-4, the J gene TRBJ1-1; 7 bases align to TRBD1. Germline CDR1 reads SGHNT; CDR2 reads YYREEE (reference sequence). The CDR3 spans 15 residues. V trimming: 1 base; J trimming: 4 bases; junction bases outside the gene matches: 7. The CDR3 coding sequence is TGTGCCAGCAGCTTGAGGCCAGGGGGAGGCACTGAAGCTTTCTTT. This gives the protein CASSLRPGGGTEAFF.